The 15 T cell receptor beta chains below all came from one sample that was sequenced in a study of cytomegalovirus exposure and HLA in healthy donors. The PCR ran on 60 Vbeta and 13 Jbeta primers. TCRdb's table, derived via immunoSEQ multiplex PCR, lists solely in-frame clones and lacks some. The sample carries some 200,000 clones, around 85% recorded once. The sequencing input was PBMCs. Every receptor here comes from a man aged 45-65 years in good health and CMV-seronegative.

The chain has TRBV27 and TRBJ1-4; 9 bases align to TRBD1. The ends lost 0 bases at V and 0 bases at J; junction bases unmatched: 14. Per the germline V gene, CDR1 is MNHEY and CDR2 is SMNVEV (reference sequence). This CDR3 spans 21 amino acids. CDR3 nucleotides: TGTGCCAGCAGTTTATCGTCTTTCGGACAGGGGTTATCAGCAACTAATGAAAAACTGTTTTTT. Its protein product is CASSLSSFGQGLSATNEKLFF.

The V gene is TRBV11-2, the J gene TRBJ2-3; D possibly corresponds to TRBD2 (6 bases). Germline V gives CDR1 SGHAT, CDR2 FQNNGV. The CDR3 covers 15 residues. The V and J ends lost 1 base and 4 bases respectively, with 12 bases between them. The CDR3 DNA reads as TGTGCCAGCAGCTTAGCCGGGAGTAACCCAGATACGCAGTATTTT. Protein product: CASSLAGSNPDTQYF. Full variable domain (remainder filled in from reference TRBV11-2 and TRBJ2-3): EAGVAQSPRYKIIEKRQSVAFWCNPISGHATLYWYQQILGQGPKLLIQFQNNGVVDDSQLPKDRFSAERLKGVDSTLKIQPAKLEDSAVYLCASSLAGSNPDTQYFGPGTRLTVL.

The chain links TRBV7-3 to TRBJ1-5; D not resolved. Germline CDR1 and CDR2: SGHTA and FQGTGA. The CDR3 has 13 amino acids. V was cut by 4 bases and J by 2 bases, with 6 bases left in between. The CDR3 nucleotides are TGTGCCAGCAGCTACAGCCGCAATCAGCCCCAGCATTTT. It yields the protein CASSYSRNQPQHF.

The sample holds a few counts of this clone. This chain connects TRBV25-1 to TRBJ2-3; maybe TRBD1 (5 bases). Germline V lookup: CDR1 MGHDK, CDR2 SYGVNS. CDR3 length: 13 residues. The germline V and J ends were trimmed by 4 bases and 5 bases, with 10 bases remaining between them. CDR3 in DNA: TGTGCCAGCAGTGGCCAGGGAAGAGATACGCAGTATTTT. Translated: CASSGQGRDTQYF.

The V and J genes are TRBV25-1 and TRBJ2-6; 7 nucleotides agree with TRBD1. The germline V gene encodes CDR1 MGHDK and CDR2 SYGVNS. Trimming at V came to 1 base and at J to 2 bases, leaving 2 bases not matched to a gene. The CDR3 is 16 amino acids. The CDR3 bases are TGTGCCAGCAGTGAATCGGGGACAGCTGGGGCCAACGTCCTGACTTTC. This encodes CASSESGTAGANVLTF.

J is TRBJ1-6 and V is TRBV5-6; TRBD1 might be the D (6 bases). This CDR3 region has 15 residues. Trimming pared 2 bases from V and 5 bases from J, leaving 11 bases between. Germline CDR1 is SGHDT and CDR2 is YYEEEE. The CDR3: CASSFYRENNSPLHF. The CDR3 DNA sequence: TGTGCCAGCAGCTTTTACAGGGAAAATAATTCACCCCTCCACTTT.

The V and J genes are TRBV30 and TRBJ1-2; D is unresolved. Trimming removed 1 base from V and 5 bases from J, with 14 bases in between. The CDR3 totals 14 residues. Per the germline V gene, CDR1 is GTSNPN and CDR2 is SVGIG (reference sequence). For the CDR3, the DNA is TGTGCCTGGAGTGAGGTGACTCCCAATTATGGCTACACCTTC. It is translated as CAWSEVTPNYGYTF.

This chain connects TRBV5-1 to TRBJ2-1, with TRBD1 as a possible D gene (6 bases). V gave up 0 bases and J gave up 3 bases, with 7 bases separating them. The CDR3 is made up of 14 amino acids. The germline V gene has CDR1 SGHRS and CDR2 YFSETQ. In nucleotides, the CDR3 is TGCGCCAGCAGCTTGGAAGGGGGCTACAATGAGCAGTTCTTC. It translates to CASSLEGGYNEQFF.

V gene TRBV5-1 combines with J gene TRBJ2-1, with 8 positions matching TRBD1. Per the germline V gene, CDR1 is SGHRS and CDR2 is YFSETQ. The CDR3 loop spans 14 amino acids. Trimming at V came to 2 bases and at J to 8 bases, leaving 6 bases not matched to a gene. CDR3 residues: CASSLAGGLYEQFF. The CDR3 nucleotides are TGCGCCAGCAGCTTAGCAGGGGGCTTATATGAGCAGTTCTTC.

The V and J genes are TRBV10-1 and TRBJ2-1; 14 bases match TRBD2. CDR3 length: 16 residues. The trim removed 4 bases at V and 7 bases at J, leaving 6 bases unmatched. Germline values: CDR1 WNHNN, CDR2 SYGVQD (reference sequence). The CDR3 region is CASSVGLAGATNEQFF. CDR3 nucleotides: TGCGCCAGCAGTGTGGGACTAGCGGGGGCTACGAATGAGCAGTTCTTC.

This chain connects TRBV10-3 to TRBJ2-5, with 11 bases fitting TRBD2. Per germline, CDR1 ENHRY and CDR2 SYGVKD. V shed 3 bases, J shed 4 bases, and the junction held 1 base outside the gene matches. The CDR3 contains 14 residues. The CDR3 protein is CAISELAGAETQYF. CDR3 DNA: TGTGCCATCAGTGAACTAGCGGGAGCAGAGACCCAGTACTTC.

This clone came up once. This CDR3 is also generated by other DNA sequences in the sample. This chain links TRBV7-9 with TRBJ2-7, with D perhaps matching TRBD2 (6 bases). Trimming stripped 5 bases from V and 4 bases from J, with 6 bases between. The V gene's germline CDR1 is SEHNR and CDR2 FQNEAQ (reference sequence). This CDR3 region has 11 residues. CDR3 sequence: CASSRGYEQYF. DNA for the CDR3: TGTGCCAGCAGCCGGGGGTACGAGCAGTACTTC.

The V and J genes are TRBV11-3 and TRBJ2-1, with TRBD2 matching over 8 bases. The CDR3 totals 15 residues. Germline loops: CDR1 SGHNT, CDR2 YENEEA. Unmatched junction bases numbered 5, after V lost 1 base and J lost 6 bases. CDR3 coding DNA: TGTGCCAGCAGCTTAGGAGGACTAGCTTCCAATGAGCAGTTCTTC. This sequence encodes CASSLGGLASNEQFF.

The gene calls are TRBV15 and TRBJ1-2, with TRBD1 as a possible D gene (5 bases). V lost 1 base and J 3 bases, leaving 15 bases between the germline ends. There are 16 residues in the CDR3. The germline gives CDR1 LNHNV, CDR2 YYDKDF (reference sequence). In nucleotides, the CDR3 is TGTGCCACCAGCAGAGGGTCCAGGGAAAGGGACTATGGCTACACCTTC. This gives the protein CATSRGSRERDYGYTF.

V is TRBV7-9 and J is TRBJ2-7, with a possible D match to TRBD2 (6 bases). The CDR3 covers 19 residues. Germline V lookup: CDR1 SEHNR, CDR2 FQNEAQ (reference sequence). V gave up 2 bases and J gave up 2 bases, with 25 bases separating them. The CDR3 sequence: CASSLFSGLSALTTYEQYF. CDR3 sequence (DNA): TGTGCCAGCAGCTTATTCTCGGGACTCTCAGCCTTAACAACCTACGAGCAGTACTTC.